The 28 T cell receptor beta chains presented below share a single source sample, sequenced in a study of regulatory T cells in long-lasting Graves disease (dated by TCRdb to the early 2020s). Preparation of the library involved multiplex PCR. The sequencing machine was an Illumina HiSeq 4000. CDR3 regions were amplified by Arm-PCR with iRepertoire HTBI primers to construct TCR beta libraries. TCRdb took the public reads, trimmed them with fastp at Q25, ran MiXCR for clone calling and kept in-frame beta chains. Every entry covers one CDR3 protein and lists the most common genes and DNA from its rows. Recorded for this sample are a few hundred thousand distinct CDR3 sequences; over 15% of them occurred a single time. The biggest ten clones account for approximately 30% of the sample. The time point label on this specimen signifies: newly diagnosed GD, antithyroid drugs for less than 3 months. For both TCR sequencing and RNA sequencing, RNA was extracted from PBMCs in TRIzol.

Another study also made use of these data, one on T cells in Graves' hyperthyroidism and ophthalmopathy.

The source was peripheral blood mononuclear cells (PBMCs), collected at new diagnosis, from a patient treated with antithyroid drugs. These receptors originate from a man between 35 and 55 years old with Graves disease. Donor details come from another sample of the same person, matched by shared clones.

This chain joins TRBV6-1 and TRBJ1-5; no clear D. V lost 7 bases, J lost 9 bases, and 16 bases lay in between. The CDR3 spans 13 residues. Germline V lookup: CDR1 MNHNS, CDR2 SASEGT. The CDR3 bases are TGTGCCAGCACCTGGAGGGTTCTAGGGCCCCAGCATTTT. Translated, it gives CASTWRVLGPQHF.

The chain combines TRBV28 with TRBJ1-2; TRBD1 matches 11 bases. With V trimmed by 6 bases and J by 10 bases, 10 bases remained unmatched. The CDR3 has 14 amino acids. The germline gives CDR1 MDHEN, CDR2 SYDVKM. In DNA, the CDR3 is TGTGCCAGCAGGCAGTCCGGGACAGGGGGATTCTACACCTTC. Translation: CASRQSGTGGFYTF.

This chain joins TRBV20-1 and TRBJ2-6, with a weak D call TRBD1 (6 bases). Germline loops: CDR1 DFQATT, CDR2 SNEGSKA (reference sequence). The CDR3 totals 14 residues. Trimming pared 6 bases from V and 5 bases from J, leaving 14 bases between. The CDR3 DNA reads TGCAGTGCAATTGACAGGTCTCGGGCCAACGTCCTGACTTTC. Residues: CSAIDRSRANVLTF.

This clonotype has ten or more counts. The chain has TRBV28 and TRBJ2-7; perhaps TRBD2 as D (6 bases). The germline gives CDR1 MDHEN, CDR2 SYDVKM. This CDR3 has 16 residues. Trimming pared 6 bases from V and 0 bases from J, leaving 18 bases between. The DNA of the CDR3 is TGTGCCAGCAGCCTCCCCGGAGGGCTCAGCTCCTACGAGCAGTACTTC. This translates into CASSLPGGLSSYEQYF.

This clonotype was detected many times. The chain carries TRBV18 and TRBJ2-2; no definite D call. The V end was cut by 2 bases, the J end by 3 bases, with 10 bases between. The germline V gene encodes CDR1 KGHSH and CDR2 LQKENI. CDR3 size: 15 residues. The CDR3 loop is CASSPAAGDTGELFF. CDR3 coding DNA: TGTGCCAGCTCACCAGCAGCTGGGGACACCGGGGAGCTGTTTTTT.

With regard to this clonotype: Only one base separates this from a far larger clonotype, so it likely reflects a read error. V gene TRBV7-8 combines with J gene TRBJ2-3; D gene uncertain. The end of the DNA fits TRBJ2-1 better, so the J call may be wrong. The CDR3 is 15 residues long. Germline assignment: CDR1 SGHVS and CDR2 FQNEAQ. CDR3 in amino acids: CASSFRQKPYNEQFF. The CDR3 DNA reads TGTGCCAGCAGCTTCCGACAAAAACCCTACAATGAGCAGTTCTTC.

This clonotype was seen at least ten times. This chain links TRBV12-3 or TRBV12-4 with TRBJ2-7, with D unclear. V was pared by 2 bases and J by 3 bases, with 8 bases between. CDR3 size: 13 residues. The CDR3 protein is CASSLNSYYEQYF. The CDR3 DNA reads as TGTGCCAGCAGTTTAAACAGTTACTACGAGCAGTACTTC.

There are many counts of this clonotype. The chain recombines TRBV9 with TRBJ2-1; 7 positions agree with TRBD2. V trimming: 3 bases; J trimming: 2 bases; junction bases outside the gene matches: 8. Germline-derived CDR1 and CDR2 are SGDLS and YYNGEE. The CDR3 runs to 16 residues. CDR3 nucleotides: TGTGCCAGCAGCGACCTGGGGGGGGGGGCCTACAATGAGCAGTTCTTC. This gives the protein CASSDLGGGAYNEQFF.

This clonotype was found many times. This chain links TRBV20-1 with TRBJ2-3; 7 nucleotides match TRBD2. CDR3 length: 15 amino acids. CDR1 and CDR2 from the germline V gene are DFQATT and SNEGSKA (reference sequence). J lost 4 bases, V lost 0 bases, and 7 bases had no gene match. The chain's CDR3 is CSARDGGGVADTQYF. CDR3 in DNA: TGCAGTGCTAGAGATGGTGGGGGGGTGGCAGATACGCAGTATTTT.

The J gene is TRBJ2-3, the V gene TRBV5-1; 8 nucleotides align to TRBD2. The CDR3 spans 14 residues. Germline CDR1 and CDR2: SGHRS and YFSETQ. Trimming removed 4 bases from V and 2 bases from J; junction bases left unmatched: 3. DNA for the CDR3: TGCGCCAGCAGCCGGGAGGGGGTCACAGATACGCAGTATTTT. Encoded protein: CASSREGVTDTQYF.

With respect to this clonotype: A much larger clone sits a single nucleotide away, making a read error possible. The chain uses TRBV11-2 and TRBJ2-7; D is perhaps TRBD2 (7 bases). The germline CDR1 and CDR2 sequences are SGHAT and FQNNGV. The CDR3 has 15 amino acids. The V end was cut by 3 bases, the J end by 5 bases, with 17 bases between. The CDR3 nucleotides read TGTGCCAGCAGCTTCACTATCGGGGGGCCCCACGAGCAGTACTTC. As protein: CASSFTIGGPHEQYF. The full variable domain, completed using reference TRBV11-2 and TRBJ2-7, is EAGVAQSPRYKIIEKRQSVAFWCNPISGHATLYWYQQILGQGPKLLIQFQNNGVVDDSQLPKDRFSAERLKGVDSTLKIQPAKLEDSAVYLCASSFTIGGPHEQYFGPGTRLTVT.

The chain carries TRBV6-1 and TRBJ2-2; TRBD1 aligns across 11 bases. Germline CDR1 is MNHNS and CDR2 is SASEGT. Trimming cost V 6 bases and J 6 bases; bases outside gene matches: 12. The CDR3 has 17 amino acids. CDR3 loop: CASSRLRDRGSAGELFF. The CDR3 DNA follows: TGTGCCAGCAGCCGTCTCCGGGACAGGGGGTCCGCCGGGGAGCTGTTTTTT.

This clonotype was observed many times. The J gene is TRBJ2-1, the V gene TRBV20-1; TRBD2 might be the D (6 bases). This CDR3 is 12 amino acids long. The V gene lost 0 bases and the J gene lost 15 bases, with 15 bases spanning the gap. Germline lookup yields CDR1 DFQATT and CDR2 SNEGSKA (reference sequence). CDR3 in DNA: TGCAGTGCTAGAGATCGCGTGGGAGGTCGGTTCTTC. Its translation is CSARDRVGGRFF.

This clonotype was observed a single time. V is TRBV5-1 and J is TRBJ2-7; 10 bases align to TRBD2. The CDR3 runs 14 residues. CDR1 is SGHRS, CDR2 YFSETQ, per germline. V was pared by 5 bases and J by 3 bases, with 5 bases of the junction left unmatched. The CDR3 is CASRTSGSVYEQYF. The CDR3 DNA is TGCGCCAGCAGGACTAGCGGGTCTGTCTACGAGCAGTACTTC.

This clonotype was seen ten or more times. CDR3 nucleotides: TGTGCCACCAGTGATGCAGTAGCGGTGCAGTATTTT. It yields the protein CATSDAVAVQYF. The chain is built from TRBV24-1 and TRBJ2-3; perhaps TRBD2 as D (6 bases). The CDR3 is 12 amino acids. Trimming pared 3 bases from V and 11 bases from J, leaving 11 bases between. Germline V gene sequence: CDR1 KGHDR, CDR2 SFDVKD.

This clonotype has ten or more counts. The chain combines TRBV7-6 with TRBJ2-7; D unresolved. V lost 5 bases to trimming and J lost 6 bases, with 14 bases between them. This CDR3 region has 13 residues. Germline V gene data show CDR1 as SGHVS and CDR2 as FNYEAQ. The chain's CDR3 is CASSRVVRSEQYF. CDR3 bases: TGTGCCAGCAGCAGGGTGGTTCGGAGCGAGCAGTACTTC. Full variable domain (missing parts from reference TRBV7-6 and TRBJ2-7): GAGVSQSPRYKVTKRGQDVALRCDPISGHVSLYWYRQALGQGPEFLTYFNYEAQQDKSGLPNDRFSAERPEGSISTLTIQRTEQRDSAMYRCASSRVVRSEQYFGPGTRLTVT.

This sequence joins TRBV28 and TRBJ2-5; 9 bases match TRBD2. Trimming took 8 bases from V and 3 from J; bases not matched to a gene: 7. The CDR3 extends over 14 amino acids. Germline loops: CDR1 MDHEN, CDR2 SYDVKM. The CDR3 region is CASGRGGQEETQYF. The CDR3 nucleotides read TGTGCCAGCGGGCGGGGGGGCCAGGAAGAGACCCAGTACTTC.

This sequence joins TRBV5-1 and TRBJ1-2; no firm D call. CDR1 is SGHRS, CDR2 YFSETQ, per germline. This CDR3 is 15 amino acids long. V was clipped by 0 bases and J by 0 bases, with 9 bases between them. In DNA, the CDR3 is TGCGCCAGCAGCTTGGAGGCAGGCCCTAACTATGGCTACACCTTC. Protein product: CASSLEAGPNYGYTF.

This clonotype came up a few times. CDR3 DNA: TGTGCCACCAGCAGAGGTCCAGGCCGAATTAACTATGGCTACACCTTC. It is translated as CATSRGPGRINYGYTF. The genes are TRBV15 and TRBJ1-2; D ambiguous. V was cut by 1 base and J by 1 base, with 13 bases left in between. CDR1 is LNHNV, CDR2 YYDKDF, per germline (reference sequence). The CDR3 totals 16 residues.

This clonotype was counted ten times or more. The rearrangement uses TRBV12-3 or TRBV12-4 and TRBJ2-3, with TRBD2 identical over 10 bases. CDR3 length: 16 amino acids. J lost 2 bases, V lost 6 bases, and 8 bases had no gene match. The CDR3 DNA is TGTGCCAGCAGGCCTAGCGGGGGAGCTATCACAGATACGCAGTATTTT. Translated, it gives CASRPSGGAITDTQYF.

This clonotype was detected ten times or more. The genes are TRBV2 and TRBJ2-3, with D perhaps matching TRBD2 (5 bases). With 6 bases removed from V and 0 bases from J, the gap between germline ends came to 13 bases. This CDR3 has 15 residues. Germline lookup yields CDR1 SNHLY and CDR2 FYNNEI. This CDR3 reads CASSPDFSSTDTQYF. The CDR3 DNA reads as TGTGCCAGCAGCCCGGACTTTTCTAGCACAGATACGCAGTATTTT.

By proportion, this clonotype is medium-sized. The chain employs TRBV3-1 and TRBJ2-1; D remains ambiguous. The CDR3 sequence is 16 residues long. With 0 bases removed from V and 3 bases from J, the gap between germline ends came to 12 bases. Germline CDR1 LGHDT, CDR2 YNNKEL (reference sequence). The CDR3 sequence: CASSQDPRVRYNEQFF. CDR3 sequence (DNA): TGTGCCAGCAGCCAAGATCCGCGCGTACGCTACAATGAGCAGTTCTTC.

This clonotype was seen a handful of times. The chain recombines TRBV19 with TRBJ2-2, with a tentative D call TRBD2 (7 bases). From germline, CDR1 is LNHDA and CDR2 SQIVND (reference sequence). V was shortened by 10 bases and J by 3 bases, with 24 bases between the two germline ends. The CDR3 runs to 17 residues. The CDR3 protein is CATSGPGAGADTGELFF. The CDR3 DNA follows: TGTGCCACCTCCGGACCGGGGGCGGGGGCGGACACCGGGGAGCTGTTTTTT.

This clonotype was counted many times. The chain joins TRBV12-3 or TRBV12-4 to TRBJ2-6, with 7 bases fitting TRBD1. The CDR3 sequence is 18 residues long. V was clipped by 3 bases and J by 2 bases; unmatched bases: 10. CDR3 protein: CASSFLARGLTGANVLTF. The CDR3 coding sequence is TGTGCCAGCAGTTTTTTGGCCAGGGGGTTGACTGGGGCCAACGTCCTGACTTTC.

This clonotype was recorded at least ten times. J is TRBJ2-2 and V is TRBV5-1; D remains unclear. Trimming pared 4 bases from V and 6 bases from J, leaving 7 bases between. The CDR3 runs 12 residues. The germline CDR1 and CDR2 sequences are SGHRS and YFSETQ. The CDR3 loop reads CASSPTSGELFF. The CDR3 nucleotides are TGCGCCAGCAGCCCAACCTCCGGGGAGCTGTTTTTT. Combining the CDR3 with reference TRBV5-1 and TRBJ2-2 gives the whole variable domain KAGVTQTPRYLIKTRGQQVTLSCSPISGHRSVSWYQQTPGQGLQFLFEYFSETQRNKGNFPGRFSGRQFSNSRSEMNVSTLELGDSALYLCASSPTSGELFFGEGSRLTVL.

The sample holds many counts of this clonotype. This rearrangement joins TRBV2 to TRBJ2-5; 9 bases fit TRBD2. The trim removed 5 bases at V and 2 bases at J, leaving 9 bases unmatched. Germline V gene data show CDR1 as SNHLY and CDR2 as FYNNEI. The CDR3 runs to 16 residues. This CDR3 is CASSHGAAGGQETQYF. The CDR3, as DNA: TGTGCCAGCAGTCATGGGGCGGCGGGGGGGCAAGAGACCCAGTACTTC.

This clonotype appeared many times. CDR3 nucleotide sequence: TGCAGTGCGTGGGAGGGACAGCAGTACTTC. It yields the protein CSAWEGQQYF. This chain connects TRBV20-1 to TRBJ2-7; 7 bases align to TRBD2. This CDR3 has 10 residues. After removal of 6 bases from V and 8 bases from J, the junction contained 4 bases not matched to a gene. CDR1 is DFQATT, CDR2 SNEGSKA, per germline (reference sequence).

The chain is built from TRBV4-1 and TRBJ2-5; 10 bases agree with TRBD2. This CDR3 is built from 17 residues. Germline V gives CDR1 MGHRA, CDR2 YSYEKL. The V gene end was trimmed by 1 base and the J gene end by 0 bases; junction bases not matched to a gene: 5. In DNA form, the CDR3 reads TGCGCCAGCAGCCAAGCTTCGACTAGCGGGCACCAAGAGACCCAGTACTTC. Translation: CASSQASTSGHQETQYF.